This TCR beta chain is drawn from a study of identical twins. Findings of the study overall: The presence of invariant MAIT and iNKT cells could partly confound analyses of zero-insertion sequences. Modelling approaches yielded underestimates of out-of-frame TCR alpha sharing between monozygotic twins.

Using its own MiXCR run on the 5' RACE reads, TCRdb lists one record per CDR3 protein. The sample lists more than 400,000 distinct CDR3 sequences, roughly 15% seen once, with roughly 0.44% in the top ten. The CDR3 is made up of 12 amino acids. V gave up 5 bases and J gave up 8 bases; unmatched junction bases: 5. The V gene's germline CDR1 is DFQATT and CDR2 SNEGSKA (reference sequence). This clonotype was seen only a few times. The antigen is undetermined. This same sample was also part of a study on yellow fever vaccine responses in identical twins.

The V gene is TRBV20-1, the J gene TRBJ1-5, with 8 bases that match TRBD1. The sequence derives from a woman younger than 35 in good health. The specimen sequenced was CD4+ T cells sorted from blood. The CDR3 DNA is TGCAGTGCTGGAGGACAGGGTAAGCCCCAGCATTTT. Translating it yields CSAGGQGKPQHF.